Below, 31 T cell receptor beta chains from the same sample are listed, as sequenced in a study of T cells in women clearing cervical HPV infection. This table comes from immunoSEQ multiplex PCR, and its TCRdb copy is limited to in-frame clones, with some not included. The ten most abundant clones cover around 10% of a sample with tens of thousands of clones. Sequencing input: blood buffy coat. All receptors come from a woman aged 18-70 years with a cervical HPV16 infection that either progressed to CIN3+ or cleared (not recorded which).

With regard to this clone: The read falls 3 residues short of the CDR3 end, and the missing part is taken from the germline J gene. The V and J genes are TRBV7-9 and TRBJ1-5, with 7 bases lining up with TRBD1. The CDR3 sequence is 15 residues long. Germline loops: CDR1 SEHNR, CDR2 FQNEAQ (reference sequence). V lost 5 bases, J lost 2 bases, and 6 bases stayed unmatched. The CDR3 DNA, read in part, is TGTGCCAGCAGCCCGGACACAGGGGGCAATCAGCCC. Its translation: CASSPDTGGNQP. The whole CDR3 protein reads CASSPDTGGNQPQHF.

About this clone: Read data end 3 residues before the CDR3 end; the end is taken from the germline J gene. The rearrangement joins TRBV5-1 to TRBJ2-4; 10 bases line up with TRBD2. Germline V gives CDR1 SGHRS, CDR2 YFSETQ. The CDR3 consists of 14 residues. The CDR3 spells CASSLAGGQETQYF. The CDR3 DNA, read in part, is TGCGCCAGCAGCTTAGCGGGGGGGCAAGAGACT.

The CDR3 region is CASSVRDRSPLFF. The CDR3 DNA, read in part, is TGTGCCAGCAGCGTCAGGGACAGATCACCG. V is TRBV7-2 and J is TRBJ2-2; 7 nucleotides match TRBD1. The CDR3 is cut off 3 residues early in the read; its end comes from the germline J gene. CDR1 is SGHTA, CDR2 FQGNSA, per germline. This CDR3 has 13 residues.

On this clone itself: The junction departs from the called germline gene at one end, perhaps through a read error. The read terminates 3 residues before the CDR3 end, so the remaining end is supplied by the germline J gene. Other DNA sequences in this sample translate to the same CDR3. The V call is TRBV7-6, the J call TRBJ1-3; 8 bases line up with TRBD1. Germline loops: CDR1 SGHVS, CDR2 FNYEAQ. There are 16 residues in the CDR3. The sequenced CDR3 bases are TGTGCCAGCAGCTTAGAGGCAGGGGGCGAAAGAAACACA. Translation: CASSLEAGGERNT. Given in full, the CDR3 is CASSLEAGGERNTIYF.

With regard to this clone: Read coverage stops 3 residues before the CDR3 terminus; the germline J gene supplies the remainder. V and J are TRBV6-1 and TRBJ1-2; perhaps TRBD1 as D (6 bases). The CDR3 is made up of 15 amino acids. V shed 2 bases and J shed 0 bases, with 10 bases lying between them. Germline V lookup: CDR1 MNHNS, CDR2 SASEGT. CDR3 DNA, as far as it was read: TGTGCCAGCAGTGAACGGGGGGCAGCTAACTATGGC. Protein product: CASSERGAANYG. The CDR3 reads in full as CASSERGAANYGYTF.

Notes on this clone: Coverage ceases 3 residues before the CDR3 finishes, and the germline J gene fills in the end. The V gene is TRBV2, the J gene TRBJ2-5; TRBD2 matches 9 bases. The germline CDR1 and CDR2 sequences are SNHLY and FYNNEI. Trimming at V came to 4 bases and at J to 0 bases, leaving 3 bases not matched to a gene. The CDR3 is 15 amino acids. The chain's CDR3 is CASSAQRGDQETQYF. The CDR3 DNA, read in part, is TGTGCCAGCAGTGCCCAGCGGGGGGACCAAGAGACC.

A word on this clone: The sequenced fragment ends 3 residues before the CDR3 boundary, so the rest is inferred from the germline J gene. V gene TRBV7-9 combines with J gene TRBJ1-2; D might be TRBD1 (6 bases). Germline V gene sequence: CDR1 SEHNR, CDR2 FQNEAQ (reference sequence). The CDR3 is 15 amino acids. V shed 0 bases and J shed 4 bases, with 12 bases lying between them. Partial CDR3 DNA: TGTGCCAGCAGCTTAGCCGGGACATCTTTCTATGGC. It is translated as CASSLAGTSFYG. The entire CDR3 protein reads CASSLAGTSFYGYTF.

About this clone: The sequence runs out 3 residues before the end of the CDR3; the remainder is reconstructed from the germline J gene. This rearrangement joins TRBV6-1 to TRBJ1-5, with 10 bases matching TRBD1. This CDR3 has 16 amino acids. Trimming at V came to 4 bases and at J to 7 bases, leaving 10 bases not matched to a gene. Per germline, CDR1 MNHNS and CDR2 SASEGT. The CDR3 here is CASSGDRGGVRQPQHF. The part of the CDR3 DNA that was read is TGTGCCAGCAGTGGGGACAGGGGCGGCGTTAGGCAGCCC.

CDR3: CASRPGVNTYGYTF. Partial CDR3 DNA: TGTGCCAGCAGACCAGGGGTCAACACCTATGGC. The V gene is TRBV7-2, the J gene TRBJ1-2; D may be TRBD1 (6 bases). The read gets to within 3 residues of the CDR3 end, and the germline J gene fills in the rest. The CDR3 sequence is 14 residues long. The germline V and J ends were trimmed by 6 bases and 4 bases, with 15 bases remaining between them. Germline CDR1 is SGHTA and CDR2 is FQGNSA.

Remarks on this clone: The junction and the germline gene differ at one end; a read error may be behind it. The CDR3 end falls 3 residues outside the read, so it is completed with the germline J gene. Other DNA sequences within the sample encode an identical CDR3. The chain recombines TRBV2 with TRBJ1-3; a weak D match, TRBD1 (5 bases). Germline CDR1 and CDR2: SNHLY and FYNNEI. The CDR3 totals 16 residues. The CDR3 loop reads CASSPGGTRGGNTIYF. The part of the CDR3 DNA that was read is TGTGCCAGCAGCCCCGGGGGTACTAGGGGCGGAAACACG. Complete variable domain (other parts from reference TRBV2 and TRBJ1-3): EPEVTQTPSHQVTQMGQEVILRCVPISNHLYFYWYRQILGQKVEFLVSFYNNEISEKSEIFDDQFSVERPDGSNFTLKIRSTKLEDSAMYFCASSPGGTRGGNTIYFGEGSWLTVV.

Comment on this clone: The read is 3 residues too short to cover the CDR3 end, so that end is filled in from the germline J gene. The rearrangement joins TRBV2 to TRBJ2-3, with a possible D match to TRBD2 (6 bases). This CDR3 comprises 15 residues. The germline gives CDR1 SNHLY, CDR2 FYNNEI. CDR3 residues: CASSLSGLDNQPQYF. The sequenced part of the CDR3 DNA is TGTGCCAGCAGCCTTTCGGGACTTGACAATCAGCCG.

On this clone: The read falls 3 residues short of the CDR3 end, and the missing part is taken from the germline J gene. This chain uses TRBV2 with TRBJ2-3, with 8 bases fitting TRBD1. Germline V CDR1 and CDR2: SNHLY, FYNNEI. There are 15 residues in the CDR3. The sequenced part of the CDR3 DNA is TGTGCCAGCAGGGTTAGACAGGGGCAGGAGGAGACG. Protein sequence: CASRVRQGQEET. The complete CDR3 sequence is CASRVRQGQEETQYF.

In the case of this clone: The read finishes 3 residues shy of the CDR3 end, and the germline J gene is used to complete it. The V and J genes are TRBV6-1 and TRBJ2-1, with 8 bases lining up with TRBD2. The CDR3 covers 16 residues. J gave up 7 bases and V 2 bases, and 10 bases lay outside the gene matches. CDR1 and CDR2 (germline): MNHNS, SASEGT. The covered CDR3 bases are TGTGCCAGCAGTGAATTGCCGCGGGGGGAGGGAAATGAG. This encodes CASSELPRGEGNE. The whole CDR3 region reads CASSELPRGEGNEQFF.

Concerning this clone itself: With the read ending 3 residues before the CDR3 end, the germline J gene is used to fill in that end. This chain connects TRBV7-2 to TRBJ2-5; 7 bases align to TRBD1. J lost 6 bases, V lost 3 bases, and 10 bases had no gene match. This CDR3 comprises 15 residues. Germline V lookup: CDR1 SGHTA, CDR2 FQGNSA. Incomplete CDR3 DNA: TGTGCCAGCAGCTTCACAGGGGATTACGTACAGACC. It yields the protein CASSFTGDYVQT. The CDR3, in full, reads CASSFTGDYVQTQYF.

A note on this clone: The read comes to an end 3 residues before the CDR3 does, leaving the germline J gene to fill in the end. This chain links TRBV30 with TRBJ1-5, with 9 bases lining up with TRBD1. With V trimmed by 4 bases and J by 7 bases, 5 bases remained unmatched. The CDR3 totals 13 residues. The germline gives CDR1 GTSNPN, CDR2 SVGIG (reference sequence). CDR3 in amino acids: CAWNRDRVQPQHF. Partial CDR3 DNA: TGTGCCTGGAACCGGGACAGGGTCCAGCCC.

On this clone: The read gets to within 3 residues of the CDR3 end, and the germline J gene fills in the rest. The chain uses TRBV7-2 and TRBJ2-2, with D perhaps matching TRBD1 (6 bases). From germline, CDR1 is SGHTA and CDR2 FQGNSA. CDR3 size: 15 residues. The part of the CDR3 DNA that was read is TGTGCCAGCAGCTTAGCGGGGGCGACTAATGAAAAG. It is translated as CASSLAGATNEK. The entire CDR3 sequence reads CASSLAGATNEKLFF.

Comments on this clone: The sequenced fragment ends 3 residues before the CDR3 boundary, so the rest is inferred from the germline J gene. V usage is TRBV5-6 and J usage is TRBJ1-4; 8 nucleotides match TRBD1. CDR1 is SGHDT, CDR2 YYEEEE, per germline. The CDR3 length is 15 residues. V was clipped by 2 bases and J by 7 bases; unmatched bases: 7. The CDR3 DNA, read in part, is TGTGCCAGCAGCTTTCAGGGGGCTGTCGGTGAAAAA. This encodes CASSFQGAVGEK. The entire CDR3 reads CASSFQGAVGEKLFF.

Concerning this clone itself: The DNA ends 3 residues before the CDR3 does, and the rest of the CDR3 is filled in from the germline J gene. V usage is TRBV30 and J usage is TRBJ2-4; tentative D call: TRBD1 (5 bases). Between the trimmed V and J ends, which lost 5 bases and 7 bases, there was a span of 15 bases. Germline loops: CDR1 GTSNPN, CDR2 SVGIG (reference sequence). The CDR3 is made up of 13 amino acids. The CDR3 sequence: CAWAWGIGNIQYF. The CDR3 DNA, read in part, is TGTGCCTGGGCTTGGGGCATAGGGAACATT.

To note about this clone: The read finishes 3 residues shy of the CDR3 end, and the germline J gene is used to complete it. The chain uses TRBV7-2 and TRBJ2-5; tentative D call: TRBD1 (6 bases). This CDR3 has 13 residues. The ends were cut back, 3 bases at V and 3 bases at J, with 8 bases in the middle. Per germline, CDR1 SGHTA and CDR2 FQGNSA. CDR3 DNA (partial): TGTGCCAGCAGCTTCGCAGGGGAAGAGACC. Its translation is CASSFAGEET. The full-length CDR3 reads as CASSFAGEETQYF. Combining the CDR3 with reference TRBV7-2 and TRBJ2-5 gives the whole variable domain GAGVSQSPSNKVTEKGKDVELRCDPISGHTALYWYRQSLGQGLEFLIYFQGNSAPDKSGLPSDRFSAERTGGSVSTLTIQRTQQEDSAVYLCASSFAGEETQYFGPGTRLLVL.

Worth noting for this clone: Read sequence stops 3 residues before the CDR3 end, and the germline J gene provides the missing end. This rearrangement joins TRBV7-2 to TRBJ2-4, with D perhaps TRBD1 (6 bases). Germline V gene lookup returns CDR1 SGHTA and CDR2 FQGNSA. The V end was cut by 4 bases, the J end by 5 bases, with 12 bases between. The CDR3 consists of 14 residues. The chain's CDR3 is CASSWGRGQNIQYF. The DNA read from the CDR3 is TGTGCCAGCAGCTGGGGCAGGGGTCAAAACATT.

This clone is deemed large (0.1 to 1%) by its frequency. The CDR3 end falls 3 residues outside the read, so it is completed with the germline J gene. The V gene is TRBV29-1, the J gene TRBJ2-5, with TRBD2 identical over 10 bases. Germline-derived CDR1 and CDR2 are SQVTM and ANQGSEA. CDR3 length equals 19 residues. V shed 2 bases, J shed 5 bases, and the junction held 20 bases outside the gene matches. Partial CDR3 DNA: TGCAGCGTTGAACTGGTTCTGGGTGCTAGCGGGGGACCCGAGGAGACC. It encodes CSVELVLGASGGPEET. The whole CDR3 reads CSVELVLGASGGPEETQYF. The variable domain in full, with the rest retrieved from reference TRBV29-1 and TRBJ2-5, is SAVISQKPSRDICQRGTSLTIQCQVDSQVTMMFWYRQQPGQSLTLIATANQGSEATYESGFVIDKFPISRPNLTFSTLTVSNMSPEDSSIYLCSVELVLGASGGPEETQYFGPGTRLLVL.

A note on this clone: The read falls 3 residues short of the CDR3 end, and the missing part is taken from the germline J gene. The chain recombines TRBV18 with TRBJ2-1; no clear D gene. Per the germline V gene, CDR1 is KGHSH and CDR2 is LQKENI. CDR3 size: 15 residues. V was clipped by 3 bases and J by 0 bases, with 9 bases between them. The CDR3 is CASSPVLNSYNEQFF. The DNA read from the CDR3 is TGTGCCAGCTCACCCGTCTTAAACTCCTACAATGAG.

Note on this clone: The read ends 3 residues early relative to the CDR3; the germline J gene fills the gap. The V call is TRBV6-2 or TRBV6-3, the J call TRBJ2-1; the match to TRBD2 covers 11 bases. This CDR3 has 16 residues. V shed 0 bases and J 9 bases; nucleotides not matched to a gene: 7. Germline CDR1 MNHEY, CDR2 SVGEGT. The CDR3 protein is CASSYSGTSGSSEQFF. The sequenced CDR3 bases are TGTGCCAGCAGTTACTCGGGCACTAGCGGGAGTAGTGAG.

As regards this clone: The read finishes 3 residues shy of the CDR3 end, and the germline J gene is used to complete it. V usage is TRBV5-4 and J usage is TRBJ2-3; 7 nucleotides align to TRBD2. Germline CDR1 reads SGHNT; CDR2 reads YYREEE (reference sequence). CDR3 length equals 13 residues. Trimming at V came to 4 bases and at J to 6 bases, leaving 5 bases not matched to a gene. The part of the CDR3 DNA that was read is TGTGCCAGCAGCGGCAACGGGGGGGATACG. This gives the protein CASSGNGGDT. The whole CDR3 region reads CASSGNGGDTQYF.

A word on this clone: The read falls 3 residues short of the CDR3 end, and the missing part is taken from the germline J gene. J is TRBJ1-2 and V is TRBV7-3; the match to TRBD1 covers 8 bases. Losses at the gene ends were 5 bases for V and 4 bases for J; bases not matched to a gene: 6. Germline lookup yields CDR1 SGHTA and CDR2 FQGTGA. The CDR3 consists of 14 residues. The CDR3 spells CASSLGQDLYGYTF. CDR3 DNA, as far as it was read: TGTGCCAGCAGCCTGGGACAGGACCTCTATGGC.

Comments on this clone: The read ends 3 residues shy of where the CDR3 ends; the end is completed using the germline J gene. This sequence joins TRBV19 and TRBJ1-4; the D is unclear. The CDR3 covers 13 residues. Trimming took 1 base from V and 7 from J, leaving 7 bases between them. Germline lookup yields CDR1 LNHDA and CDR2 SQIVND (reference sequence). The CDR3 protein is CASSIGYSEKLFF. The CDR3 bases that were read are TGTGCCAGTAGTATAGGTTACAGTGAAAAA.

Concerning this clone: The read ends 3 residues before the CDR3 terminus; that terminus is restored from the germline J gene. The chain joins TRBV7-3 to TRBJ2-2; possible D gene TRBD1, 6 bases. Germline loops: CDR1 SGHTA, CDR2 FQGTGA. Trimming stripped 3 bases from V and 1 base from J, with 12 bases between. This CDR3 contains 16 residues. The covered CDR3 bases are TGTGCCAGCAGCTTTGGTGGACAGAGGAACACCGGGGAG. This codes for CASSFGGQRNTGE. The whole CDR3 sequence is CASSFGGQRNTGELFF.

About this clone itself: The CDR3 end lies 3 residues beyond the end of the read and is filled in from the germline J gene. This rearrangement joins TRBV7-9 to TRBJ1-2, with a tentative D call TRBD1 (6 bases). V lost 8 bases, J lost 4 bases, and 17 bases lay in between. CDR1 is SEHNR and CDR2 is FQNEAQ in the germline V gene (reference sequence). This CDR3 spans 14 amino acids. Incomplete CDR3 DNA: TGTGCCAGCCAGATTGCTCAGGGGAGCTATGGC. Amino acid sequence: CASQIAQGSYG. The CDR3 in its entirety is CASQIAQGSYGYTF.

With regard to this clone: The missing CDR3 end, 3 residues past where the read stops, is filled in from the germline J gene. V is TRBV2 and J is TRBJ2-2, with TRBD2 as a possible D gene (5 bases). CDR1 and CDR2 (germline): SNHLY, FYNNEI. The CDR3 has 14 residues. The CDR3 sequence is CASSEVSGIEKLFF. The covered CDR3 bases are TGTGCCAGCAGTGAGGTTTCGGGGATCGAAAAG.

Concerning this clone itself: The read finishes 3 residues shy of the CDR3 end, and the germline J gene is used to complete it. The chain combines TRBV18 with TRBJ2-3; 7 nucleotides agree with TRBD1. Trimming removed 5 bases from V and 2 bases from J; junction bases left unmatched: 10. This CDR3 is built from 16 residues. CDR1 and CDR2 (germline): KGHSH, LQKENI. CDR3: CASSSNRGLDTDTQYF. The CDR3 bases that were read are TGTGCCAGCTCATCCAACAGGGGCTTGGACACAGATACG.

To note about this clone: The CDR3 goes on 3 residues after the read ends, and that part is filled in from the germline J gene. This chain joins TRBV2 and TRBJ1-1; the D is unclear. Trimming removed 3 bases from V and 7 bases from J, with 3 bases in between. This CDR3 is 10 amino acids long. Germline V gives CDR1 SNHLY, CDR2 FYNNEI. The covered CDR3 bases are TGTGCCAGCAGTGATCTTGAA. Its translation is CASSDLE. The complete CDR3 reads CASSDLEAFF.